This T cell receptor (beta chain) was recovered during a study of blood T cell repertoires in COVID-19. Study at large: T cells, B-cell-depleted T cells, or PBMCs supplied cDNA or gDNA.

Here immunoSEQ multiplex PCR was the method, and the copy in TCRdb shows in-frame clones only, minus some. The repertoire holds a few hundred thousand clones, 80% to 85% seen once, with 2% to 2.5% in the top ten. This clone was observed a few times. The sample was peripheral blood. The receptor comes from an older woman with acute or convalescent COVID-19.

CDR3 sequence: CASSLGSNIYGYTF. The CDR3 DNA reads TGCGCCAGCAGCTTGGGTTCTAATATCTATGGCTACACCTTC. The chain recombines TRBV5-1 with TRBJ1-2; D unclear. Germline CDR1 reads SGHRS; CDR2 reads YFSETQ. The CDR3 covers 14 residues. V was pared by 0 bases and J by 4 bases, with 10 bases between.